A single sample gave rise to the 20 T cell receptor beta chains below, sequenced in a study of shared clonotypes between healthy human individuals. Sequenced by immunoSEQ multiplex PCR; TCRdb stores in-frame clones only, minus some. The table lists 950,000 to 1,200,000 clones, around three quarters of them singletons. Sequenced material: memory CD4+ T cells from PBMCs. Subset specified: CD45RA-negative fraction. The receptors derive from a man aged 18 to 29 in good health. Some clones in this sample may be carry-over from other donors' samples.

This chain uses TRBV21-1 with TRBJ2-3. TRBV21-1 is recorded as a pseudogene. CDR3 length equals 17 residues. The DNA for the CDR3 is TGTGCCAGCAGCAAATTTTGGGGGAGCCCCCTCAGGGATACACAGTATTTT. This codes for CASSKFWGSPLRDTQYF.

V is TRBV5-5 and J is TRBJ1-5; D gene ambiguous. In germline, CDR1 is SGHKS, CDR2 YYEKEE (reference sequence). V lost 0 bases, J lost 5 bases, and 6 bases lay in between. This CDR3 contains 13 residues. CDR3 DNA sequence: TGTGCCAGCAGCTTGGGCCTGGATCAGCCCCAGCATTTT. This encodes CASSLGLDQPQHF.

CDR3: CASSSSPGSTGELFF. CDR3 coding DNA: TGTGCCAGCAGCTCTTCACCGGGAAGCACCGGGGAGCTGTTTTTT. The J gene is TRBJ2-2, the V gene TRBV7-3; TRBD2 is a possible D gene (5 bases). This CDR3 has 15 amino acids. The V gene's germline CDR1 is SGHTA and CDR2 FQGTGA. Trimming removed 4 bases at V and 4 bases at J, with 13 bases between.

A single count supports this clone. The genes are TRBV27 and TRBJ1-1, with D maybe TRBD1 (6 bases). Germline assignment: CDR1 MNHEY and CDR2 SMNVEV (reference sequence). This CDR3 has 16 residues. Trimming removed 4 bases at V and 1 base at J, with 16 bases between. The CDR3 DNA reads TGTGCCAGCAGTTCCCTCGTGGGCAGGGGGAACACTGAAGCTTTCTTT. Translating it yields CASSSLVGRGNTEAFF.

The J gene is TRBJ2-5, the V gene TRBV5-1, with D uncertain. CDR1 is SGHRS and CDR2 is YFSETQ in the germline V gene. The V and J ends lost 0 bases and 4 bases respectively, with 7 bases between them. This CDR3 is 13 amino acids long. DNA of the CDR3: TGCGCCAGCAGCTTGGGGCAGGCAGAGACCCAGTACTTC. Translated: CASSLGQAETQYF.

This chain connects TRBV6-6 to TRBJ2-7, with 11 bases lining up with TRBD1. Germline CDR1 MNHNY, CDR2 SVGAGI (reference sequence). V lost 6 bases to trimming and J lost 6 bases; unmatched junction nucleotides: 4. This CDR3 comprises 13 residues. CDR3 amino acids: CASSPGTGGEQYF. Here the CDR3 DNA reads TGTGCCAGCAGCCCCGGGACAGGGGGCGAGCAGTACTTC.

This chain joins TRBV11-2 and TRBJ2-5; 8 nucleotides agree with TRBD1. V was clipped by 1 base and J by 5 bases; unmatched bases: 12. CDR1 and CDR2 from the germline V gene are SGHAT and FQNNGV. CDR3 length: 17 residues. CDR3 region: CASSLGAWTGMGETQYF. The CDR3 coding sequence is TGTGCCAGCAGCTTAGGGGCCTGGACAGGGATGGGGGAGACCCAGTACTTC.

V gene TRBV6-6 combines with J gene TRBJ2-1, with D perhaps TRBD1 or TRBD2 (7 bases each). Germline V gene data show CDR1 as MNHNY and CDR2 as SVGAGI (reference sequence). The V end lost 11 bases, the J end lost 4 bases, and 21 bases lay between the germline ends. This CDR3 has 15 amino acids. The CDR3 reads CACRPGGDGYNEQFF. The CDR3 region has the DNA TGTGCCTGCCGCCCAGGGGGGGACGGGTACAATGAGCAGTTCTTC.

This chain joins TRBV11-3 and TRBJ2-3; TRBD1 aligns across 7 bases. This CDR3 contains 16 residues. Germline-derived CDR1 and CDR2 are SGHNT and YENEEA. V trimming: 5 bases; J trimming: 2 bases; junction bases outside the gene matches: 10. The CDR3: CASSTGVGRSTDTQYF. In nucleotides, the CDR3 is TGTGCCAGCAGCACAGGGGTGGGGCGGTCCACAGATACGCAGTATTTT.

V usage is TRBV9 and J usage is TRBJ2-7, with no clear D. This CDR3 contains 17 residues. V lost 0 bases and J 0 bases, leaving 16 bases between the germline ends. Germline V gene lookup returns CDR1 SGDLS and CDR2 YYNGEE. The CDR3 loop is CASSVGPASWGSYEQYF. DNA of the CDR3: TGTGCCAGCAGCGTAGGTCCGGCGTCCTGGGGCTCCTACGAGCAGTACTTC.

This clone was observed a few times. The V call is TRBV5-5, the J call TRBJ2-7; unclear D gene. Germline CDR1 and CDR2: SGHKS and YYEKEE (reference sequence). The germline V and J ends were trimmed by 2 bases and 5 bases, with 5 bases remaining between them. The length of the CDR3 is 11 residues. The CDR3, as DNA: TGTGCCAGCAGCTTCGGCGACGAGCAGTACTTC. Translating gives CASSFGDEQYF.

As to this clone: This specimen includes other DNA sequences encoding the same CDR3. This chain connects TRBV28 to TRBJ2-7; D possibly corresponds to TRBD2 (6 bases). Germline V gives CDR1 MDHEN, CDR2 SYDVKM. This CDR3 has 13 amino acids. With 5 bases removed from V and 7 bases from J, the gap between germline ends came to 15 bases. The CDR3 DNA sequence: TGTGCCAGCAGTCCGCGCGGGGTGGGAGAGCAGTACTTC. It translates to CASSPRGVGEQYF.

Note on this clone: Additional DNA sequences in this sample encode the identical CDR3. The CDR3 DNA reads as TGCGCCAGCAGCTTGACAGCGAACACTGAAGCTTTCTTT. It translates to CASSLTANTEAFF. The rearrangement uses TRBV5-1 and TRBJ1-1; D call uncertain. V was cut by 1 base and J by 1 base, with 5 bases left in between. From germline, CDR1 is SGHRS and CDR2 YFSETQ. The CDR3 spans 13 residues.

The DNA for the CDR3 is TGTGCCAGCAGCTTAAGAACAGGGGGCCAAGAGACCCAGTACTTC. Translated, it gives CASSLRTGGQETQYF. The gene calls are TRBV9 and TRBJ2-5; TRBD1 agrees at 8 bases. The CDR3 totals 15 residues. With 4 bases clipped from V and 1 base from J, the junction kept 6 bases outside the gene matches. CDR1 is SGDLS, CDR2 YYNGEE, per germline.

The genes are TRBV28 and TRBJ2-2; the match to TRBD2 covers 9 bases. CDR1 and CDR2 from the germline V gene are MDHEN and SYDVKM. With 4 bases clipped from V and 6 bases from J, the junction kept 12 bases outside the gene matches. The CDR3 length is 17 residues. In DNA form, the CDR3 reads TGTGCCAGCAGTTGGGGCGGTAGCGGGGGAAAGTCCGGGGAGCTGTTTTTT. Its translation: CASSWGGSGGKSGELFF.

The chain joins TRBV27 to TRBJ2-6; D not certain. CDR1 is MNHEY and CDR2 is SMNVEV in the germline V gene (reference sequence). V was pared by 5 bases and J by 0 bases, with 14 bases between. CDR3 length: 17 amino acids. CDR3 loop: CASSPSGHPSGANVLTF. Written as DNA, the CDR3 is TGTGCCAGCAGTCCCTCAGGTCACCCCTCTGGGGCCAACGTCCTGACTTTC.

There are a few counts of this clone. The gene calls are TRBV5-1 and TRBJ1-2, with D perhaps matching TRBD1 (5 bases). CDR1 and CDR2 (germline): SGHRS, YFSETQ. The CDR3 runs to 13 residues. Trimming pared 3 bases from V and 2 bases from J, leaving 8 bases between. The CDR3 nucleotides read TGCGCCAGCAGCTCCCGGGGGAACTATGGCTACACCTTC. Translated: CASSSRGNYGYTF.

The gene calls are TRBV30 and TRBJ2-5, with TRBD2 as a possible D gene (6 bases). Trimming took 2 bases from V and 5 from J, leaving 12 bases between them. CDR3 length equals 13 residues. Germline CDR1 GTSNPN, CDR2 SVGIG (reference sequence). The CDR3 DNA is TGTGCCTGGAGTATTAGCGGTGGGGAGACCCAGTACTTC. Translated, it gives CAWSISGGETQYF.

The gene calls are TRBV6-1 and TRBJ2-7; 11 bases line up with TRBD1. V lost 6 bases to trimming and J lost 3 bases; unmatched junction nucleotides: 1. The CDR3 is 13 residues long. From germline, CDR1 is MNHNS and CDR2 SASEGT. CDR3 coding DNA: TGTGCCAGCAGGGACAGGGGGCTCTACGAGCAGTACTTC. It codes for CASRDRGLYEQYF.

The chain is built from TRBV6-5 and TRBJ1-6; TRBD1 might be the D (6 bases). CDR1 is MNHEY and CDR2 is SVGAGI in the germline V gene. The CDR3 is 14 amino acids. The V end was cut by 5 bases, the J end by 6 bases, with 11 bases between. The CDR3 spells CASSQQGFNSPLHF. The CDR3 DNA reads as TGTGCCAGCAGTCAACAGGGATTTAATTCACCCCTCCACTTT.